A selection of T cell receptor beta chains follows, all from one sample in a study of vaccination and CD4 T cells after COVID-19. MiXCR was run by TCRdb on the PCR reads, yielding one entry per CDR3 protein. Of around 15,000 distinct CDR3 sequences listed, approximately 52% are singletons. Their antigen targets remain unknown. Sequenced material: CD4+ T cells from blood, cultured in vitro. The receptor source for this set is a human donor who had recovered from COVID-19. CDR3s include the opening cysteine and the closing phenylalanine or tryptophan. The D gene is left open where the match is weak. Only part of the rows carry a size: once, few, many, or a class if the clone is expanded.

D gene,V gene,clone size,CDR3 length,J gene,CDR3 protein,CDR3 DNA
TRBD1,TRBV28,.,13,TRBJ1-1,CASRETGVTEAFF,TGTGCCAGCAGGGAAACAGGGGTCACTGAAGCTTTCTTT
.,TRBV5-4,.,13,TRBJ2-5,CASSKDSGETQYF,TGTGCCAGCAGCAAGGACAGTGGAGAGACCCAGTACTTC
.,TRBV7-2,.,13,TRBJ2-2,CASSSANTGELFF,TGTGCCAGCAGCTCAGCTAACACCGGGGAGCTGTTTTTT
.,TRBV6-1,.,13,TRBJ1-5,CASRLDSNQPQHF,TGTGCCAGCAGGCTCGATAGCAATCAGCCCCAGCATTTT
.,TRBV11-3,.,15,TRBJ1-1,CASSLGTARNTEAFF,TGTGCCAGCAGCTTAGGGACAGCTCGGAACACTGAAGCTTTCTTT
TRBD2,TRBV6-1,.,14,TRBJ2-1,CASSRGSSYNEQFF,TGTGCCAGCAGCCGCGGGAGCTCCTACAATGAGCAGTTCTTC
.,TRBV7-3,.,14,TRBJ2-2,CASSLSPSTGELFF,TGTGCCAGCAGCTTAAGTCCGAGCACCGGGGAGCTGTTTTTT
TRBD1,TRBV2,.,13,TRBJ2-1,CASSLNRGNEQFF,TGTGCCAGCAGTCTTAACAGGGGAAATGAGCAGTTCTTC
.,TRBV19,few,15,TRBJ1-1,CASIGQRRVNTEAFF,TGTGCCAGTATTGGGCAGAGGAGAGTGAACACTGAAGCTTTCTTT
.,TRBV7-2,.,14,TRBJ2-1,CASSLSKGGHEQFF,TGTGCCAGCAGCTTATCTAAGGGAGGACATGAGCAGTTCTTC
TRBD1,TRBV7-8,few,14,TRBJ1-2,CASSSGGGLRGYTF,TGTGCCAGCAGCTCAGGGGGGGGATTGAGGGGCTACACCTTC
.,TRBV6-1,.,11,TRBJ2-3,CASTNGDTQYF,TGTGCCAGCACTAACGGGGATACGCAGTATTTT
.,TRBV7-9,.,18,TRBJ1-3,CASSLAGRGQFSGNTIYF,TGTGCCAGCAGCTTAGCCGGAAGGGGCCAGTTCTCTGGAAACACCATATATTTT
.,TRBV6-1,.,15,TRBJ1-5,CASSERGGAGQPQHF,TGTGCCAGCAGTGAAAGAGGGGGGGCAGGTCAGCCCCAGCATTTT
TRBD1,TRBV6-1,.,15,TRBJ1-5,CASSPGGQGLQPQHF,TGTGCCAGCAGCCCCGGGGGACAGGGGCTCCAGCCCCAGCATTTT
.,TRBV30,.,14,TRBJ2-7,CAWTIRRQEYKQYF,TGTGCCTGGACCATCCGACGACAGGAGTACAAGCAGTACTTC
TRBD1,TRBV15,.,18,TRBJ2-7,CATSKALSGQVLSYEQYF,TGTGCCACCAGCAAAGCCCTAAGTGGACAGGTCCTCTCCTACGAGCAGTACTTC
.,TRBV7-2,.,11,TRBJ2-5,CASSSFDTQYF,TGTGCCAGCAGCTCATTTGATACCCAGTACTTC
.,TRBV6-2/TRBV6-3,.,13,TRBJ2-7,CASSTETGYEQYF,TGTGCCAGCAGCACCGAGACAGGCTACGAGCAGTACTTC
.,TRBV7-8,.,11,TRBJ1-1,CAPVGRAEAFF,TGTGCCCCCGTCGGGAGGGCTGAAGCTTTCTTT
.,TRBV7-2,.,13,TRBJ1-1,CASSLERDTEAFF,TGTGCCAGCAGCTTAGAGAGGGACACTGAAGCTTTCTTT
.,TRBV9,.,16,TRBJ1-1,CASSPRASMVGTEAFF,TGTGCCAGCAGCCCCCGGGCTTCGATGGTTGGGACTGAAGCTTTCTTT
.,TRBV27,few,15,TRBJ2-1,CASSLDERDNNEQFF,TGTGCCAGCAGTTTAGATGAGCGGGACAACAATGAGCAGTTCTTC
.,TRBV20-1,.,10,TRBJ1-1,CSALIVEAFF,TGCAGTGCTCTGATAGTTGAAGCTTTCTTT
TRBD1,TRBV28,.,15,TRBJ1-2,CASSLSDREVRGYTF,TGTGCCAGCAGTTTATCTGACAGGGAAGTTAGAGGCTACACCTTC
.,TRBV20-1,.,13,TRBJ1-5,CSARASHNQPQHF,TGCAGTGCTAGGGCAAGCCACAATCAGCCCCAGCATTTT
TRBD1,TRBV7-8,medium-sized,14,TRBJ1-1,CASSARQGRTEAFF,TGTGCCAGCAGCGCTCGACAGGGCCGCACTGAAGCTTTCTTT
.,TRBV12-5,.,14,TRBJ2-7,CASGLQAISYEQYF,TGTGCTAGTGGTTTGCAGGCCATCTCCTACGAGCAGTACTTC
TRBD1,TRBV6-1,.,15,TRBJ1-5,CASSEAIRGNQPQHF,TGTGCCAGCAGTGAAGCGATCAGGGGGAATCAGCCCCAGCATTTT
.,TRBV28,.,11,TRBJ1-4,CASRTTGKLFF,TGTGCCAGCAGAACCACAGGGAAACTGTTTTTT
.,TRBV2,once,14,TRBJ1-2,CASSYSGQNYGYTF,TGTGCCAGCAGTTACTCCGGGCAGAACTATGGCTACACCTTC
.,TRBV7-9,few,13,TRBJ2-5,CASSLFPQETQYF,TGTGCCAGCAGCTTATTTCCCCAAGAGACCCAGTACTTC
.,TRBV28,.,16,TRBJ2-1,CASSAPSHSSYNEQFF,TGTGCCAGCAGTGCCCCTAGCCATAGCTCCTACAATGAGCAGTTCTTC
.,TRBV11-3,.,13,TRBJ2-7,CASSLVVLHEQYF,TGTGCCAGCAGCTTAGTCGTGTTACACGAGCAGTACTTC
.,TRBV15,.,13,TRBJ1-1,CATSTFENTEAFF,TGTGCCACCAGCACGTTCGAGAACACTGAAGCTTTCTTT
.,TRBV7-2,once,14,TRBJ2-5,CASSPPTRRETQYF,TGTGCCAGCAGCCCACCTACCCGGAGGGAGACCCAGTACTTC
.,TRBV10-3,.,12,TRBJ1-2,CASSAGDYGYTF,TGTGCCAGCAGCGCAGGGGACTATGGCTACACCTTC
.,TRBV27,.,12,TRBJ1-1,CASGGGKTEAFF,TGTGCCAGCGGGGGGGGGAAAACTGAAGCTTTCTTT
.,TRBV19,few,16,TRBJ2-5,CASSLGRRAGGETQYF,TGTGCCAGTAGTCTCGGACGCAGGGCTGGGGGAGAGACCCAGTACTTC
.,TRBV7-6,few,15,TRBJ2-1,CASSFAGLPYNEQFF,TGTGCCAGCAGCTTCGCAGGGCTCCCCTACAATGAGCAGTTCTTC
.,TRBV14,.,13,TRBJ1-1,CASSLSAGTKAFF,TGTGCCAGCAGCCTTTCGGCCGGGACTAAAGCTTTCTTT
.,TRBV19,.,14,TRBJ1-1,CASSIEGEGRRAFF,TGTGCCAGTAGTATAGAGGGGGAGGGGAGGAGGGCTTTCTTT
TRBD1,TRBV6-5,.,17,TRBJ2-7,CASSYSLGTASSYEQYF,TGTGCCAGCAGTTACTCCCTCGGGACAGCGAGCTCCTACGAGCAGTACTTC
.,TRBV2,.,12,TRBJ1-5,CASSEAAQPQHF,TGTGCCAGCAGTGAAGCGGCTCAGCCCCAGCATTTT
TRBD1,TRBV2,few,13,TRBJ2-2,CASRDRRDGELFF,TGTGCCAGTAGGGACAGGAGGGACGGGGAGCTGTTTTTT
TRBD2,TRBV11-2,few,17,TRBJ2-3,CASSARLAGELTDTQYF,TGTGCCAGCAGCGCACGACTAGCGGGAGAACTCACAGATACGCAGTATTTT